Following are 14 T cell receptor beta chains from one sample sequenced in a study of T cell clonality in common variable immunodeficiency. Assay used: immunoSEQ multiplex PCR; TCRdb lists only in-frame clones, some missing. This sample carries under 45,000 clones and no singletons, and approximately 3.6% goes to the top ten. The sequenced sample consisted of peripheral blood mononuclear cells. These receptors all stem from a person aged 18 to 70 in good health.

As to this clone: Coverage ceases 3 residues before the CDR3 finishes, and the germline J gene fills in the end. V and J are TRBV4-2 and TRBJ2-7; D may be TRBD1 (5 bases). The CDR3 consists of 13 residues. Germline assignment: CDR1 LGHNA and CDR2 YNFKEQ. V lost 0 bases, J lost 4 bases, and 7 bases lay in between. CDR3 bases read: TGTGCCAGCAGCCAAGAACCAGGGTACGAG. As protein: CASSQEPGYE. The CDR3 as a whole reads CASSQEPGYEQYF.

This clone came up many times. CDR3 DNA, as far as it was read: TGTGCCAGCAGTGAATTTTGGACTAGCGTCGGCGGGGAG. It specifies CASSEFWTSVGGE. The CDR3 in full is CASSEFWTSVGGELFF. This chain links TRBV6-1 with TRBJ2-2; TRBD2 aligns across 9 bases. Coverage ceases 3 residues before the CDR3 finishes, and the germline J gene fills in the end. Per the germline V gene, CDR1 is MNHNS and CDR2 is SASEGT. The junction had 8 bases not matched to a gene; V was cut back by 2 bases and J by 7 bases. This CDR3 contains 16 residues.

This clone was seen many times. The read comes to an end 3 residues before the CDR3 does, leaving the germline J gene to fill in the end. This sequence joins TRBV20-1 and TRBJ2-7; 12 bases are shared with TRBD2. Germline loops: CDR1 DFQATT, CDR2 SNEGSKA (reference sequence). This CDR3 has 13 residues. The trim removed 7 bases at V and 4 bases at J, leaving 5 bases unmatched. The sequenced CDR3 bases are TGCAGTGAGAAGACTAGCGGGAGATACGAG. Its translation: CSEKTSGRYE. The entire CDR3 is CSEKTSGRYEQYF.

This clone was seen repeatedly, ten times or more. The CDR3 goes on 3 residues after the read ends, and that part is filled in from the germline J gene. The genes are TRBV20-1 and TRBJ2-7; 13 nucleotides line up with TRBD2. The CDR3 has 14 amino acids. The V segment lost 5 bases and the J segment 3 bases; nucleotides outside the gene matches: 4. CDR1 and CDR2 (germline): DFQATT, SNEGSKA (reference sequence). CDR3 DNA (partial): TGCAGTGCTTCGGGACTAGCGGGGTACTACGAG. Amino acids: CSASGLAGYYE. The full CDR3 protein reads CSASGLAGYYEQYF.

This clone occurred many times. Read data end 3 residues before the CDR3 end; the end is taken from the germline J gene. The chain links TRBV29-1 to TRBJ1-3, with D perhaps TRBD1 (5 bases). This CDR3 contains 14 residues. Trimming stripped 4 bases from V and 4 bases from J, with 14 bases between. CDR1 SQVTM and CDR2 ANQGSEA come from the germline V gene. CDR3 loop: CSVAQGGLGNTIYF. The sequenced part of the CDR3 DNA is TGCAGCGTTGCGCAGGGAGGGTTAGGAAACACC.

This clone has just a few counts. Read sequence stops 3 residues before the CDR3 end, and the germline J gene provides the missing end. The chain combines TRBV30 with TRBJ1-2, with no clear D. From germline, CDR1 is GTSNPN and CDR2 SVGIG (reference sequence). CDR3 length: 15 amino acids. CDR3 DNA (partial): TGTGCCTGGAATAGACTAGCGGGAGTACAAGATACC. Translating gives CAWNRLAGVQDT. The CDR3 reads in full as CAWNRLAGVQDTYTF.

This clone appeared many times. The missing CDR3 end, 3 residues past where the read stops, is filled in from the germline J gene. V gene TRBV6-2 or TRBV6-3 combines with J gene TRBJ2-3; D is unresolved. Germline CDR1 and CDR2: MNHEY and SVGEGT. CDR3 length equals 12 residues. The ends were cut back, 4 bases at V and 2 bases at J, with 4 bases in the middle. Here the CDR3 reads CASSSYTDTQYF. The CDR3 bases that were read are TGTGCCAGCAGTTCCTACACAGATACG.

This clone was counted many times. With the read ending 3 residues before the CDR3 end, the germline J gene is used to fill in that end. The genes are TRBV20-1 and TRBJ2-7; 7 positions match TRBD2. Germline values: CDR1 DFQATT, CDR2 SNEGSKA (reference sequence). This CDR3 spans 15 amino acids. After removal of 0 bases from V and 5 bases from J, the junction contained 10 bases not matched to a gene. Incomplete CDR3 DNA: TGCAGTGCTAGAGATTCTCAAGGGAGCGGGGACGAG. Translation gives CSARDSQGSGDE. The CDR3, in full, reads CSARDSQGSGDEQYF.

By frequency in the sample, this clone is medium-sized. The read ends 3 residues shy of where the CDR3 ends; the end is completed using the germline J gene. The rearrangement joins TRBV19 to TRBJ2-1; 8 positions agree with TRBD2. Germline trimming cut 9 bases from V and 5 bases from J; bases unmatched to any gene: 9. Germline V gene lookup returns CDR1 LNHDA and CDR2 SQIVND (reference sequence). CDR3 length: 14 amino acids. Incomplete CDR3 DNA: TGTGCCAGCTTAAGCGGGAGTAAGGACAATGAG. Residues: CASLSGSKDNE. The complete CDR3 reads CASLSGSKDNEQFF.

This clone was recorded many times. The read is 3 residues too short to cover the CDR3 end, so that end is filled in from the germline J gene. The gene calls are TRBV11-2 and TRBJ1-5, with D possibly matching TRBD1 (5 bases). CDR1 SGHAT and CDR2 FQNNGV come from the germline V gene. The V end lost 5 bases, the J end lost 5 bases, and 13 bases lay between the germline ends. The CDR3 is made up of 14 amino acids. The part of the CDR3 DNA that was read is TGTGCCAGCAGCCAAGAGGGGTTCCATCAGCCC. It is translated as CASSQEGFHQP. The entire CDR3 protein reads CASSQEGFHQPQHF. The full variable domain, in which reference TRBV11-2 and TRBJ1-5 provide the parts outside the CDR3, is EAGVAQSPRYKIIEKRQSVAFWCNPISGHATLYWYQQILGQGPKLLIQFQNNGVVDDSQLPKDRFSAERLKGVDSTLKIQPAKLEDSAVYLCASSQEGFHQPQHFGDGTRLSIL.

Ten or more counts support this clone. The read ends 3 residues before the CDR3 terminus; that terminus is restored from the germline J gene. This chain links TRBV6-2 or TRBV6-3 with TRBJ2-5; 13 bases agree with TRBD2. CDR1 and CDR2 from the germline V gene are MNHEY and SVGEGT. Trimming at V came to 6 bases and at J to 2 bases, leaving 3 bases not matched to a gene. The CDR3 covers 15 residues. CDR3 bases read: TGTGCCAGCAGCTGGACTAGCGGGGGACAAGAGACC. Encoded protein: CASSWTSGGQET. The entire CDR3 protein is CASSWTSGGQETQYF.

This clone has at least ten counts. The read gets to within 3 residues of the CDR3 end, and the germline J gene fills in the rest. The J gene is TRBJ2-5, the V gene TRBV6-4; possible D gene TRBD1, 6 bases. Germline values: CDR1 MRHNA, CDR2 SNTAGT. The V and J ends lost 0 bases and 2 bases respectively, with 16 bases between them. The CDR3 consists of 17 residues. The CDR3 loop is CASSDSTGLASQETQYF. The covered CDR3 bases are TGTGCCAGCAGTGACTCGACAGGACTTGCGTCTCAAGAGACC.

In this sample, this clone turned up many times. The read terminates 3 residues before the CDR3 end, so the remaining end is supplied by the germline J gene. The chain employs TRBV4-1 and TRBJ2-2; possibly TRBD1 for D (5 bases). The germline V gene has CDR1 MGHRA and CDR2 YSYEKL. V gave up 0 bases and J gave up 4 bases, with 9 bases separating them. This CDR3 is 15 amino acids long. The CDR3: CASSQDAGPTGELFF. The sequenced CDR3 bases are TGCGCCAGCAGCCAAGATGCAGGGCCCACCGGGGAG.

This clone was seen only a few times. An end of the junction does not agree with germline; a read error may underlie this. The read is 3 residues too short to cover the CDR3 end, so that end is filled in from the germline J gene. The gene calls are TRBV7-7 and TRBJ1-1, with TRBD1 as a possible D gene (5 bases). From germline, CDR1 is SSHAT and CDR2 FNYEAQ (reference sequence). This CDR3 region has 16 residues. Partial CDR3 DNA: TGTGCTAGCAGCCCCAGACAGCACCCAAGGGACACTGAA. As protein: CASSPRQHPRDTE. The entire CDR3 is CASSPRQHPRDTEAFF.